Below are 4 T cell receptor beta chains sequenced from a single sample in a study of T-cell memory formation after mild COVID-19 (dated by TCRdb to about 2021). To prepare the library, 5' RACE was applied. Data came from an Illumina NovaSeq 6000. TCRdb trimmed the raw reads at Q25, called clones with MiXCR and kept productive beta chains. Every entry covers one CDR3 protein and lists the most common genes and DNA from its rows. The sample yields 410,000 or so distinct CDR3 sequences; 23% were counted once. The ten top clones hold over 10% of the sample. The sample was PBMCs or a T cell subset sorted from them (not recorded which). The receptor source for this set is an adult woman who had mild COVID-19 (a few samples of this study predate the infection). The sample titles of this study are shuffled in the database, so cell type and time point are left out; the donor was told from shared clones.

The CDR3 protein is CASSFGQKTEAFF. The CDR3 nucleotides read TGTGCCAGCAGTTTTGGACAGAAGACTGAAGCTTTCTTT. V gene TRBV12-3 or TRBV12-4 combines with J gene TRBJ1-1, with D perhaps matching TRBD1 (6 bases). V gave up 3 bases and J gave up 5 bases, with 10 bases separating them. This CDR3 is built from 13 residues.

This clonotype was seen only a few times. This sequence joins TRBV11-3 and TRBJ2-2; no definite D call. V was clipped by 3 bases and J by 10 bases, with 15 bases between them. The CDR3 extends over 14 amino acids. Germline assignment: CDR1 SGHNT and CDR2 YENEEA. CDR3 region: CASSFRWDEVELFF. The CDR3 region has the DNA TGTGCCAGCAGCTTTCGTTGGGATGAGGTGGAGCTGTTTTTT.

The V gene is TRBV6-5, the J gene TRBJ2-1; D might be TRBD1 (5 bases). V was cut by 0 bases and J by 2 bases, with 11 bases left in between. This CDR3 comprises 16 residues. From germline, CDR1 is MNHEY and CDR2 SVGAGI. The CDR3, as DNA: TGTGCCAGCAGTTACTCGACTCAGGGCCCCTACAATGAGCAGTTCTTC. Protein: CASSYSTQGPYNEQFF.

A few counts support this clonotype. The V call is TRBV30, the J call TRBJ1-5; D not resolved. The CDR3 has 15 residues. Germline CDR1 and CDR2: GTSNPN and SVGIG (reference sequence). V shed 1 base and J shed 0 bases, with 10 bases lying between them. CDR3 loop: CAWSEKDYSNQPQHF. The CDR3 DNA is TGTGCCTGGAGTGAGAAGGATTATAGCAATCAGCCCCAGCATTTT.